These 4 T cell receptor beta chains share one sample of origin, sequenced in a study of cytomegalovirus exposure and HLA in healthy donors. Amplification used 60 Vbeta primers and 13 Jbeta primers. Some clones are missing from TCRdb's copy, which holds only in-frame ones; the method was immunoSEQ multiplex PCR. The sample includes about 58,000 clones. The sample consisted of PBMCs. These receptor sequences come from a woman aged 18-30 years in good health and CMV-seronegative.

This chain connects TRBV5-1 to TRBJ1-2; no definite D call. This CDR3 region has 14 residues. The V end was cut by 0 bases, the J end by 2 bases, with 8 bases between. Per germline, CDR1 SGHRS and CDR2 YFSETQ. The CDR3 DNA reads TGCGCCAGCAGCTTGGATGCGAGCAACTATGGCTACACCTTC. Protein product: CASSLDASNYGYTF.

The rearrangement joins TRBV9 to TRBJ1-3; D gene ambiguous. Germline CDR1 reads SGDLS; CDR2 reads YYNGEE. The CDR3 runs to 15 residues. V lost 3 bases and J lost 0, with 10 bases in between. In DNA, the CDR3 is TGTGCCAGCAGCGCACAGTCAGTCTCTGGAAACACCATATATTTT. This sequence encodes CASSAQSVSGNTIYF.

The chain joins TRBV6-5 to TRBJ2-7; 12 nucleotides align to TRBD1. Germline-derived CDR1 and CDR2 are MNHEY and SVGAGI. Germline trimming cut 2 bases from V and 2 bases from J; bases unmatched to any gene: 4. The CDR3 has 16 residues. CDR3 sequence: CASSYHGTGGAYEQYF. CDR3 nucleotide sequence: TGTGCCAGCAGTTACCACGGGACAGGGGGCGCCTACGAGCAGTACTTC.

This rearrangement joins TRBV19 to TRBJ1-2, with TRBD1 identical over 12 bases. The CDR3 is 15 residues long. The germline V gene has CDR1 LNHDA and CDR2 SQIVND (reference sequence). J gave up 4 bases and V 4 bases, and 4 bases lay outside the gene matches. The CDR3 DNA reads TGTGCCAGTAGTAGGGGACAGGGGGCCCTCTATGGCTACACCTTC. Translating it yields CASSRGQGALYGYTF.